This T cell receptor (beta chain) was identified in a study of liver allograft versus peripheral blood T cells. Study context: The authors compared T cell receptor repertoires in transplanted livers with recipients' peripheral blood repertoires. Study results and limitations: Reportedly, the T cell receptor repertoires inside liver allografts were not the same as those in peripheral blood.

Relative to its sample, this clonotype is medium-sized. Its antigen is undetermined. TCRdb fed the reads into MiXCR, producing one record per CDR3 protein. Of 5,000 to 6,500 distinct CDR3 sequences in the sample, approximately 16% were seen once. V was cut by 2 bases and J by 7 bases, with 9 bases left in between. The germline V gene has CDR1 LNHDA and CDR2 SQIVND (reference sequence). The CDR3 totals 13 residues. The TCR sequence derives from a human patient who had a liver transplant. Part of the T cells may come from the graft donor. The J gene is TRBJ2-1, the V gene TRBV19; a possible D gene is TRBD1 (6 bases). CDR3 DNA: TGTGCCAGTAGTATAACAGGGTGGAATGAGCAGTTCTTC. It translates to CASSITGWNEQFF.